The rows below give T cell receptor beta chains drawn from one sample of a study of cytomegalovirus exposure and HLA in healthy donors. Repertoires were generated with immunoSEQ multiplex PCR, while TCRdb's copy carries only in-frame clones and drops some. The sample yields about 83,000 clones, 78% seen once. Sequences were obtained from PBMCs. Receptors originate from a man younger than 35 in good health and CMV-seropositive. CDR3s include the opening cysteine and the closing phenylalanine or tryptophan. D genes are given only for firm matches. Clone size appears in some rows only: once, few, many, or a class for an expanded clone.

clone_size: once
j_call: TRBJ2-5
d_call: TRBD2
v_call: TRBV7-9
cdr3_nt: TGTGCCAGCAGCCAGGGGGACAGCGGGGGGGAGACCCAGTACTTC
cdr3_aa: CASSQGDSGGETQYF

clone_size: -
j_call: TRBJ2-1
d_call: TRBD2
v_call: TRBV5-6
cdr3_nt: TGTGCCAGCAGCTCACCGGGACTAGCCGATGAGCAGTTCTTC
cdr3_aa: CASSSPGLADEQFF

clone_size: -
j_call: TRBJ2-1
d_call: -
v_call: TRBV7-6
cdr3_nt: TGTGCCAGCAGCACGAAACAGGGAATAGAGCAGTTCTTC
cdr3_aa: CASSTKQGIEQFF

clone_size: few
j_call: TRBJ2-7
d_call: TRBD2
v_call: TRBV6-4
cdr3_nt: TGTGCCAGCAGGGGACTAGGGACCTACGAGCAGTACTTC
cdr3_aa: CASRGLGTYEQYF

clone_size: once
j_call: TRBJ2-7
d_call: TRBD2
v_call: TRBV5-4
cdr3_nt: TGTGCCAGCAGCCCAGGGACTAGCGGGGCTCGGGAGCAGTACTTC
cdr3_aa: CASSPGTSGAREQYF

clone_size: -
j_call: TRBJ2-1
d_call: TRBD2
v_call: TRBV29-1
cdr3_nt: TGCAGCGTTGATGGGCGGGGGAGGGCCTACAATGAGCAGTTCTTC
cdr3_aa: CSVDGRGRAYNEQFF

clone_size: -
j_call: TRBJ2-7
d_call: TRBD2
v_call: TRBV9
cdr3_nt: TGTGCCAGCAGCGTAGGGACTAGCGGGAGGTACGAGCAGTACTTC
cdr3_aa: CASSVGTSGRYEQYF

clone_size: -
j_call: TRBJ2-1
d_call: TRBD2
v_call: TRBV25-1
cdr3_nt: TGTGCCAGCGCCAGGACTAGCTTGAATGAGCAGTTCTTC
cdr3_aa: CASARTSLNEQFF

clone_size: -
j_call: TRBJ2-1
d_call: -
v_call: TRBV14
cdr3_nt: TGTGCCAGCAGCCCGACTAGGGCCCTGGGGGAGCAGTTCTTC
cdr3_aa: CASSPTRALGEQFF

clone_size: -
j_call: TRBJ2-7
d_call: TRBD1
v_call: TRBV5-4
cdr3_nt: TGTGCCAGCAGCACCTATGACAGGGTCTACGAGCAGTACTTC
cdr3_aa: CASSTYDRVYEQYF

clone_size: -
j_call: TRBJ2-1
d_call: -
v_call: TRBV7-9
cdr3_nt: TGTGCCAGCAGCTTAGCGTCTAGCAAACATGAGCAGTTCTTC
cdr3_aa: CASSLASSKHEQFF

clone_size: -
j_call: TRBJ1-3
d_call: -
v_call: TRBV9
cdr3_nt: TGTGCCAGCAGCGTGGACTTCTCTGGAAACACCATATATTTT
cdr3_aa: CASSVDFSGNTIYF

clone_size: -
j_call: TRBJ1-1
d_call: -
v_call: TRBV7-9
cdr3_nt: TGTGCCAGCAGCTCGGGACAAGGAGGTGAAGCTTTCTTT
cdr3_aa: CASSSGQGGEAFF

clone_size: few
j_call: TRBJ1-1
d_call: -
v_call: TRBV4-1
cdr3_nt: TGCGCCAGCAGCCAAGAGCGAAACCCTCCAGCTTTCTTT
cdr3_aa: CASSQERNPPAFF

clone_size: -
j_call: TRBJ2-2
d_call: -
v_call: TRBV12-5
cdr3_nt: TGTGCTAGTGGTTTGGTAATTCTGCGGGAAAACAACCAGACGAACACCGGGGAGCTGTTTTTT
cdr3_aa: CASGLVILRENNQTNTGELFF

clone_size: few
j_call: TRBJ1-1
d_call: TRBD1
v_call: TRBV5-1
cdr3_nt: TGCGCCAGCAGCTCATACAGGGGGCCGAGCTCTGAAGCTTTCTTT
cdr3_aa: CASSSYRGPSSEAFF

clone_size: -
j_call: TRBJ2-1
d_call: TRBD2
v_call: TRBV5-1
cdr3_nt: TGCGCCAGCAATCTGGGAGGGGTTGATGAGCAGTTCTTC
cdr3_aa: CASNLGGVDEQFF

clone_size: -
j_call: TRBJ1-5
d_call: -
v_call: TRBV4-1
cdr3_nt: TGCGCCAGCAGCCAAGGCCGGAGAGTCTCGGCTGATCAGCCCCAGCATTTT
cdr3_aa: CASSQGRRVSADQPQHF

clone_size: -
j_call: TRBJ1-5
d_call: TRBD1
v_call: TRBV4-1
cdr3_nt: TGCGCCAGCAGCCAAGTGACAGGGGGCATTAGCAATCAGCCCCAGCATTTT
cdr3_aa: CASSQVTGGISNQPQHF

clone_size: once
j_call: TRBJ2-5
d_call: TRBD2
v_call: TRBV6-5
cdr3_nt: TGTGCCAGAAACGGTCCAGCGGGATTTGGAGAGACCCAGTACTTC
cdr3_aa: CARNGPAGFGETQYF

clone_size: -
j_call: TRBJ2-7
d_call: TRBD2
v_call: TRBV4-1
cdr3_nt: TGCGCCAGCAGCCAGCCCCAAAGCGGGAGAATTACCTACGAGCAGTACTTC
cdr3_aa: CASSQPQSGRITYEQYF

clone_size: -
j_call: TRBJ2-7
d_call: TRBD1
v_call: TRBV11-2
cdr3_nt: TGTGCCAGCAGCCCCCGGACAGGGAGGCTGGTCTACGAGCAGTACTTC
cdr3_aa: CASSPRTGRLVYEQYF

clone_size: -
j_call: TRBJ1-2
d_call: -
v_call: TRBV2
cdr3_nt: TGTGCCAGCAGTGAAGGCCGGGATCCCTCGGGGTATGGCTACACCTTC
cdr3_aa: CASSEGRDPSGYGYTF

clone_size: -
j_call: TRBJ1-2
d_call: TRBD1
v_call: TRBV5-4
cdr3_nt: TGTGCCAGCAGCTTGTTGGGACAGGGTAACAGCGGCTACACCTTC
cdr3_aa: CASSLLGQGNSGYTF

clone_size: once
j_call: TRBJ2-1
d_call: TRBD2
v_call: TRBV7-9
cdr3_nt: TGTGCCAGCAGCCCCTCCCTCCGACTAGCGGGAGGCAATGAGCAGTTCTTC
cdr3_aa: CASSPSLRLAGGNEQFF

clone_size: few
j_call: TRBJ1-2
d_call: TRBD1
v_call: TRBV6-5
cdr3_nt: TGTGCCAGCAGTGGGGACAGGGGAAATGGCTACACCTTC
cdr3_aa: CASSGDRGNGYTF

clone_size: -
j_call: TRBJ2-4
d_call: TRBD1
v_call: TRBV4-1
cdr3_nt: TGCGCCAGCAGCCAACAACAGGGGGCTGAGAACATTCAGTACTTC
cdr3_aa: CASSQQQGAENIQYF

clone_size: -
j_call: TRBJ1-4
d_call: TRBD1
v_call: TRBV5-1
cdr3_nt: TGCGCCAGCAGCGGATCAGGGGGCACTGATGAAAAACTGTTTTTT
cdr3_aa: CASSGSGGTDEKLFF

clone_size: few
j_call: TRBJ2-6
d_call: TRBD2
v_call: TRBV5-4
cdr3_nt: TGTGCCAGCAGCTTACTGGGACTAGCGGGTAAGGGGGCCAACGTCCTGACTTTC
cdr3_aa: CASSLLGLAGKGANVLTF

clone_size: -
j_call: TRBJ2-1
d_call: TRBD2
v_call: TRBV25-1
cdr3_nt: TGTGCCTCCCGGCGGGGGGGGAGGTACAATGAGCAGTTCTTC
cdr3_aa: CASRRGGRYNEQFF

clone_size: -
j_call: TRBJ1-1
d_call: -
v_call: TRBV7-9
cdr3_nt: TGTGCCAGCAGCTCAGGGGTATCCACTGAAGCTTTCTTT
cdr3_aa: CASSSGVSTEAFF

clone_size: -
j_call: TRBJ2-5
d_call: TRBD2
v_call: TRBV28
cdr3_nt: TGTGCCAGCAGACCCGGGGCGGGAGGGGGGACCCAGTACTTC
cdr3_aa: CASRPGAGGGTQYF

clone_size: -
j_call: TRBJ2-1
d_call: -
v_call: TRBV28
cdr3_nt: TGTGCCAGCAGCCCTATTATGGGACTTGCCAACAATGAGCAGTTCTTC
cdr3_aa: CASSPIMGLANNEQFF

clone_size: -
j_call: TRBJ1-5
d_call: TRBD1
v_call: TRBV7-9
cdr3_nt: TGTGCCAGCAGCCATTGGACAGGGGGGAGCAGCAATCAGCCCCAGCATTTT
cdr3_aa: CASSHWTGGSSNQPQHF

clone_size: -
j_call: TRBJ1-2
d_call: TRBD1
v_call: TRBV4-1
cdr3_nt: TGCGCCAGCAGCCAACCTAAATCGGGACAGTTAAACTATGGCTACACCTTC
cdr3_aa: CASSQPKSGQLNYGYTF

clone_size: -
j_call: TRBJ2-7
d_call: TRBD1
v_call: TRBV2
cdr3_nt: TGTGCCAGCAGATCCGGGACAGGCCCCTACGAGCAGTACTTC
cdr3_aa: CASRSGTGPYEQYF

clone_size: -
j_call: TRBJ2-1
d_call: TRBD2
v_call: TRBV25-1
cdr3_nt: TGTGCCAGCACCGGGACTAGCGGGAGGACCAATGAGCAGTTCTTC
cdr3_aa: CASTGTSGRTNEQFF

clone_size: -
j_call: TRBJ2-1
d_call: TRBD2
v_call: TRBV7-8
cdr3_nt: TGTGCCAGCAGCTTAGCGTGGGGAGGGAAATACAATGAGCAGTTCTTC
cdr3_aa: CASSLAWGGKYNEQFF

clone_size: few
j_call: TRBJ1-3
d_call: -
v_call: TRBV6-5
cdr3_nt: TGTGCCAGCACCTCAACGGGGTTTCCTGGAAACACCATATATTTT
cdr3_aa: CASTSTGFPGNTIYF

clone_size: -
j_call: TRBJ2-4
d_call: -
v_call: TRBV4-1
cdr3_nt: TGCGCCAGCAGCCAAGAGAGGGCCGGCGGGCAGCTAGCCAAAAACATTCAGTACTTC
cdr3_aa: CASSQERAGGQLAKNIQYF

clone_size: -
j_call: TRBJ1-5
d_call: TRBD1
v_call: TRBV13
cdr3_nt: TGTGCCAGCAGCTTGGGGCCGGGACAGGGGGCGGCTAGCAATCAGCCCCAGCATTTT
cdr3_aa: CASSLGPGQGAASNQPQHF

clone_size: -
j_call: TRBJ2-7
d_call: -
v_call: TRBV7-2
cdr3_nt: TGTGCCAGCAGCCGGCAGCAGGGATCCCTATCCTACGAGCAGTACTTC
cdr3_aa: CASSRQQGSLSYEQYF

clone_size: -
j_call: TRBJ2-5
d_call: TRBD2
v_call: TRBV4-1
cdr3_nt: TGCGCCAGCAGTCGCGCGGCGGGGGGGTCCCAAGAGACCCAGTACTTC
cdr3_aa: CASSRAAGGSQETQYF

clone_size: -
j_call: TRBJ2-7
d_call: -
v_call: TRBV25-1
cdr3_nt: TGTGCCAGCAGCCTATACGACTCCTACGAGCAGTACTTC
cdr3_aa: CASSLYDSYEQYF

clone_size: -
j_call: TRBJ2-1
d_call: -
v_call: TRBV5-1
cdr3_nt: TGCGCCAGCTCACGGGACTTGTACAATGAGCAGTTCTTC
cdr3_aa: CASSRDLYNEQFF

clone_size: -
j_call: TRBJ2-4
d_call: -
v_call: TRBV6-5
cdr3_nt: TGTGCCAGCAGTCCGGAAGGGGGCATTCAGTACTTC
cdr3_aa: CASSPEGGIQYF

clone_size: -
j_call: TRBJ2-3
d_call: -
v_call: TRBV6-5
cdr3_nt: TGTGCCAGCAGTTACATGCCGGGGGATACGCAGTATTTT
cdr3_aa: CASSYMPGDTQYF

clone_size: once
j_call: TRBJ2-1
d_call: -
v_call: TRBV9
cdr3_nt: TGTGCCAGCAGCGTCTTTAGCACTCCCTATGAGCAGTTCTTC
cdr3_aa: CASSVFSTPYEQFF

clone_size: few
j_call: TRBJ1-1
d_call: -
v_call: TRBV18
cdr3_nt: TGTGCCAGCTCACCTAACGGAGGAACTGAAGCTTTCTTT
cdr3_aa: CASSPNGGTEAFF

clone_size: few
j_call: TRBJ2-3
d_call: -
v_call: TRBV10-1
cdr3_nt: TGCGCCAGCAGCAGCCAACTAGGTTACACAGATACGCAGTATTTT
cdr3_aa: CASSSQLGYTDTQYF

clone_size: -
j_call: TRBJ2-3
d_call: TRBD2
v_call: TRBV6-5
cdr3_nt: TGTGCCAGCAGGCTAGCGGGAGCGGGTACAGATACGCAGTATTTT
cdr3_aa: CASRLAGAGTDTQYF